One and the same sample provided the 13 T cell receptor beta chains below, sequenced in a study of lymphopenia after photon versus proton radiotherapy. Here immunoSEQ multiplex PCR was the method, and the copy in TCRdb shows in-frame clones only, minus some. The sample carries about 33,000 clones, about nine tenths recorded once. The input for sequencing was peripheral blood, taken from a patient treated with photon-based radiotherapy. These receptor sequences come from a woman aged 50 to 60 with pancreatic cancer.

This chain links TRBV10-3 with TRBJ2-1, with TRBD2 matching over 9 bases. Germline CDR1 reads ENHRY; CDR2 reads SYGVKD. CDR3 length: 16 residues. V lost 0 bases, J lost 14 bases, and 14 bases stayed unmatched. CDR3 sequence (DNA): TGTGCCATCAGTGAGTCGACCCCTTTTAGCGGGAGCCGAGAGTTCTTC. Residues: CAISESTPFSGSREFF.

The rearrangement links TRBV27 to TRBJ1-2; 7 positions agree with TRBD1. The CDR3 runs to 14 residues. The junction had 10 bases not matched to a gene; V was cut back by 4 bases and J by 8 bases. CDR1 and CDR2 from the germline V gene are MNHEY and SMNVEV (reference sequence). The CDR3 loop reads CASSSPGGAGGYTF. The CDR3 DNA is TGTGCCAGCAGTTCTCCAGGGGGGGCTGGCGGCTACACCTTC.

The chain has TRBV15 and TRBJ1-5; D is perhaps TRBD1 (5 bases). Germline lookup yields CDR1 LNHNV and CDR2 YYDKDF (reference sequence). This CDR3 has 15 amino acids. V gave up 5 bases and J gave up 1 base, with 12 bases separating them. The CDR3 DNA follows: TGTGCCACCAGCTCCAGGGCCGCAAGCAATCAGCCCCAGCATTTT. Its protein product is CATSSRAASNQPQHF.

The genes are TRBV7-3 and TRBJ2-7; 10 nucleotides align to TRBD1. The CDR3 has 14 residues. The V gene end was trimmed by 2 bases and the J gene end by 6 bases; junction bases not matched to a gene: 4. CDR1 is SGHTA, CDR2 FQGTGA, per germline. The CDR3 region has the DNA TGTGCCAGCAGCTTAGGGGACAGGGGTAGCGAGCAGTACTTC. Translation gives CASSLGDRGSEQYF.

The chain combines TRBV6-5 with TRBJ1-1; D unclear. The V gene's germline CDR1 is MNHEY and CDR2 SVGAGI. V gave up 5 bases and J gave up 2 bases, with 15 bases separating them. This CDR3 has 15 amino acids. The CDR3: CASSLEEGPNTEAFF. The CDR3, as DNA: TGTGCCAGCAGTCTCGAAGAAGGGCCTAACACTGAAGCTTTCTTT.

The genes are TRBV7-2 and TRBJ2-3, with 7 bases identical to TRBD2. The germline V gene encodes CDR1 SGHTA and CDR2 FQGNSA. Unmatched junction bases numbered 7, after V lost 2 bases and J lost 2 bases. This CDR3 is built from 16 residues. Here the CDR3 reads CASSLTPSGYTDTQYF. CDR3 bases: TGTGCCAGCAGCTTAACGCCTAGCGGATACACAGATACGCAGTATTTT.

The rearrangement links TRBV5-1 to TRBJ2-3; 8 positions match TRBD2. Germline values: CDR1 SGHRS, CDR2 YFSETQ. This CDR3 contains 14 residues. The V segment lost 3 bases and the J segment 0 bases; nucleotides outside the gene matches: 0. The CDR3 region is CASSSGGSTDTQYF. As DNA, the CDR3 is TGCGCCAGCAGCTCGGGGGGGAGCACAGATACGCAGTATTTT.

The J gene is TRBJ2-7, the V gene TRBV3-2; the table's D gene call, TRBD2, was not cross checked with the DNA. TRBV3-2 is noted as a pseudogene. The CDR3 runs 9 residues. The CDR3: CAGAYEQYF. Written as DNA, the CDR3 is TGTGCCGGAGCTTACGAGCAGTACTTC.

The chain uses TRBV9 and TRBJ2-7; a weak D match, TRBD2 (6 bases). Germline loops: CDR1 SGDLS, CDR2 YYNGEE. V was shortened by 0 bases and J by 4 bases, with 17 bases between the two germline ends. The CDR3 has 16 residues. CDR3 sequence (DNA): TGTGCCAGCAGCGTAGGGGGGACTGGCCTCTCTTACGAGCAGTACTTC. Its protein product is CASSVGGTGLSYEQYF.

CDR3 DNA sequence: TGTGCCAGCAGCCAGGACAGGGCGGCTGGAAACACCATATATTTT. Its translation is CASSQDRAAGNTIYF. The V call is TRBV6-5, the J call TRBJ1-3; 8 bases are shared with TRBD1. CDR1 is MNHEY, CDR2 SVGAGI, per germline. V was pared by 6 bases and J by 2 bases, with 6 bases of the junction left unmatched. This CDR3 comprises 15 residues.

This chain uses TRBV27 with TRBJ1-2; TRBD1 is a possible D gene (6 bases). This CDR3 region has 14 residues. V gave up 4 bases and J gave up 6 bases, with 15 bases separating them. The V gene's germline CDR1 is MNHEY and CDR2 SMNVEV (reference sequence). The CDR3 spells CASSWPGALDGYTF. The DNA for the CDR3 is TGTGCCAGCAGTTGGCCGGGGGCTCTTGATGGCTACACCTTC.

This sequence joins TRBV5-1 and TRBJ2-1, with 9 bases identical to TRBD1. The trim removed 4 bases at V and 1 base at J, leaving 3 bases unmatched. This CDR3 is built from 15 residues. Germline V gives CDR1 SGHRS, CDR2 YFSETQ. CDR3 sequence: CASSAGTGSYNEQFF. CDR3 in DNA: TGCGCCAGCAGCGCGGGGACAGGGTCCTACAATGAGCAGTTCTTC. Variable domain in full (rest from reference TRBV5-1 and TRBJ2-1): KAGVTQTPRYLIKTRGQQVTLSCSPISGHRSVSWYQQTPGQGLQFLFEYFSETQRNKGNFPGRFSGRQFSNSRSEMNVSTLELGDSALYLCASSAGTGSYNEQFFGPGTRLTVL.

The J gene is TRBJ1-2, the V gene TRBV30; TRBD1 agrees at 9 bases. Per germline, CDR1 GTSNPN and CDR2 SVGIG (reference sequence). The CDR3 has 15 residues. V shed 0 bases, J shed 4 bases, and the junction held 6 bases outside the gene matches. The CDR3 sequence: CAWSVTGQGIYGYTF. Written as DNA, the CDR3 is TGTGCCTGGAGTGTAACGGGACAGGGAATCTATGGCTACACCTTC. Supplemented by reference TRBV30 and TRBJ1-2, the full variable domain reads SQTIHQWPATLVQPVGSPLSLECTVEGTSNPNLYWYRQAAGRGLQLLFYSVGIGQISSEVPQNLSASRPQDRQFILSSKKLLLSDSGFYLCAWSVTGQGIYGYTFGSGTRLTVV.